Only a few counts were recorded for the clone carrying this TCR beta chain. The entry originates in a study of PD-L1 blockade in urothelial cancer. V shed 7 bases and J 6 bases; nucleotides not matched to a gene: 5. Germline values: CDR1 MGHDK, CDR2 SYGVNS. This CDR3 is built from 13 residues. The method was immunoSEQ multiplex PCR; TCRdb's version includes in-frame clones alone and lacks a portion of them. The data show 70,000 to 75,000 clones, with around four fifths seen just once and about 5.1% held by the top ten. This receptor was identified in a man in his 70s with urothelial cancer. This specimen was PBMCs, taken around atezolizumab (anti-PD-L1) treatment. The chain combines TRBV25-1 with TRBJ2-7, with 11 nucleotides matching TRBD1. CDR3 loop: CASNRDRGGEQYF. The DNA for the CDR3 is TGTGCCAGCAACCGGGACAGGGGGGGCGAGCAGTACTTC.